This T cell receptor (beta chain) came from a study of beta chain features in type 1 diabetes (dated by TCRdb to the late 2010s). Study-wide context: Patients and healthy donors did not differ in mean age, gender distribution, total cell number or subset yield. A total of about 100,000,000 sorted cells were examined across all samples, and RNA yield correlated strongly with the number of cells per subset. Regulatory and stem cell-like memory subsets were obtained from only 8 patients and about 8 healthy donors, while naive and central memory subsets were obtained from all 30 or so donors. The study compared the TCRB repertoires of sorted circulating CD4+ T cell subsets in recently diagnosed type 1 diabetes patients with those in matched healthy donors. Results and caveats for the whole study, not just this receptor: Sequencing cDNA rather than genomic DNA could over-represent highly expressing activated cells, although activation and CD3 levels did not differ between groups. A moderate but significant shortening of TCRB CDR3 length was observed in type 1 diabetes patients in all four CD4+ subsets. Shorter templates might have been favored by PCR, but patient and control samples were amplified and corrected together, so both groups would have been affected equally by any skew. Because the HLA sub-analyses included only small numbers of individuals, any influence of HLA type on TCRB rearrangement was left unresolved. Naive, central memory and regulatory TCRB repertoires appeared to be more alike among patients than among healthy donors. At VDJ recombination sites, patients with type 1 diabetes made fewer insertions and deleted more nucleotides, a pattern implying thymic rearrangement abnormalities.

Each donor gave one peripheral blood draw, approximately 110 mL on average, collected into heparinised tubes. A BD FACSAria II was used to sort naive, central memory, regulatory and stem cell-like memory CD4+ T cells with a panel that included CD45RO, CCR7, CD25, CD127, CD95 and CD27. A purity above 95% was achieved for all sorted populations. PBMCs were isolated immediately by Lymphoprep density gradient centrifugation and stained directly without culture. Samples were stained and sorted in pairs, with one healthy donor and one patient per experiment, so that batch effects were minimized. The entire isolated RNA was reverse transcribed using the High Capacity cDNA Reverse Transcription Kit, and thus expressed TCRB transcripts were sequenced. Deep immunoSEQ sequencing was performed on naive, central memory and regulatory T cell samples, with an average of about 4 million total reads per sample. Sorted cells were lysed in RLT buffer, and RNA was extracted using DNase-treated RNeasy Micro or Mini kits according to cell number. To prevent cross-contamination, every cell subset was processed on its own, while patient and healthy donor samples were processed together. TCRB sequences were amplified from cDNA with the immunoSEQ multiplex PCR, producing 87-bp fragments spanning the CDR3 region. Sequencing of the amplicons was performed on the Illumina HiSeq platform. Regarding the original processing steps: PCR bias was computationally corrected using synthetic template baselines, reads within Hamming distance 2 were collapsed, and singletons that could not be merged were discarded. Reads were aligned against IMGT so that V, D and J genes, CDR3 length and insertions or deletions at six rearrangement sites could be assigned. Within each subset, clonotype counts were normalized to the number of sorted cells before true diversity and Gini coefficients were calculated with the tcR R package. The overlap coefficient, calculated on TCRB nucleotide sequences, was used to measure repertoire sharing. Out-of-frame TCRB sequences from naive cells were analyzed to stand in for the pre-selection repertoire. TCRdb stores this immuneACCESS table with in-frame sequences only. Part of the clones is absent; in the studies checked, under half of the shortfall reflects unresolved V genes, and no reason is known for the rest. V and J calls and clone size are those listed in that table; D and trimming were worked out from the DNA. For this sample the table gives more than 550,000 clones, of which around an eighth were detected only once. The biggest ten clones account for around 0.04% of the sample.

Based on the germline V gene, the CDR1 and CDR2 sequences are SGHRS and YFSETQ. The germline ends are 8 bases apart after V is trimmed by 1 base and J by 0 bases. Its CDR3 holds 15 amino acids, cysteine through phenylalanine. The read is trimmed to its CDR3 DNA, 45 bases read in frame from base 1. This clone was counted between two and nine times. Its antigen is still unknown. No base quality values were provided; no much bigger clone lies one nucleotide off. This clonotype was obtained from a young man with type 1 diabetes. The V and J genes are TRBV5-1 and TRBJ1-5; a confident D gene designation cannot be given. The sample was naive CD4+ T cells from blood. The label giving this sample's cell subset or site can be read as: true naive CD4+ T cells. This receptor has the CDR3 CASSLSGGSNQPQHF. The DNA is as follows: TGCGCCAGCAGCTTGAGTGGCGGTAGCAATCAGCCCCAGCATTTT.